Listed below are T cell receptor beta chains from one sample, sequenced in a study of shared clonotypes between healthy human individuals. The protocol was immunoSEQ multiplex PCR, while the TCRdb copy is restricted to in-frame clones and leaves out a portion. The table has a few million clones, under 97% seen once. The sequencing input was naive CD4+ T cells sorted from blood. The receptors originated from a man aged 18 to 30 in good health. Each CDR3 is given with its conserved first and last residue. The order of the fields is D gene, J gene, V gene, CDR3 protein, CDR3 DNA. A D gene is named only where the DNA matches it firmly.

d_gene: NA
j_gene: TRBJ1-6
v_gene: TRBV7-9
CDR3aa: CASSLVLGSPLHF
CDR3nt: TGTGCCAGCAGCTTAGTTCTGGGTTCACCCCTCCACTTT

d_gene: NA
j_gene: TRBJ1-4
v_gene: TRBV30
CDR3aa: CAWSSNDEKLFF
CDR3nt: TGTGCCTGGAGTTCAAACGATGAAAAACTGTTTTTT

d_gene: TRBD2
j_gene: TRBJ2-3
v_gene: TRBV27
CDR3aa: CAIARGGRALDTQYF
CDR3nt: TGTGCCATCGCACGCGGTGGGAGGGCCCTAGATACGCAGTATTTT

d_gene: NA
j_gene: TRBJ2-7
v_gene: TRBV5-6
CDR3aa: CASTSQLGSYEQYF
CDR3nt: TGTGCCAGCACTTCACAGTTGGGGTCCTACGAGCAGTACTTC

d_gene: TRBD1
j_gene: TRBJ1-1
v_gene: TRBV7-9
CDR3aa: CASSLEFLGQFMNTEAFF
CDR3nt: TGTGCCAGCAGCTTAGAGTTTCTGGGACAGTTCATGAACACTGAAGCTTTCTTT

d_gene: NA
j_gene: TRBJ1-1
v_gene: TRBV11-2
CDR3aa: CASSSSDRVTEAFF
CDR3nt: TGTGCCAGCAGCTCCTCGGACCGAGTGACTGAAGCTTTCTTT

d_gene: NA
j_gene: TRBJ2-7
v_gene: TRBV6-5
CDR3aa: CASSYSQMYEQYF
CDR3nt: TGTGCTAGCAGTTACTCGCAGATGTACGAGCAGTACTTC

d_gene: NA
j_gene: TRBJ1-1
v_gene: TRBV11-2
CDR3aa: CASSLDLAASGAFF
CDR3nt: TGTGCCAGCAGCTTAGATTTGGCAGCCTCGGGCGCTTTCTTT

d_gene: NA
j_gene: TRBJ2-3
v_gene: TRBV10-3
CDR3aa: CAITPGPSTDTQYF
CDR3nt: TGTGCCATCACCCCGGGACCTTCCACAGATACGCAGTATTTT

d_gene: NA
j_gene: TRBJ1-5
v_gene: TRBV7-6
CDR3aa: CASSLGSSPSNQPQHF
CDR3nt: TGTGCCAGCAGCTTAGGGTCCTCCCCTAGCAATCAGCCCCAGCATTTT

d_gene: NA
j_gene: TRBJ2-3
v_gene: TRBV18
CDR3aa: CASSPPYGTDTQYF
CDR3nt: TGTGCCAGCTCACCACCTTACGGTACAGATACGCAGTATTTT

d_gene: NA
j_gene: TRBJ2-7
v_gene: TRBV29-1
CDR3aa: CSVTQGYEQYF
CDR3nt: TGCAGCGTTACTCAGGGATACGAGCAGTACTTC

d_gene: NA
j_gene: TRBJ2-2
v_gene: TRBV14
CDR3aa: CASSRWPSNTGELFF
CDR3nt: TGTGCCAGCAGCCGTTGGCCCTCGAACACCGGGGAGCTGTTTTTT

d_gene: TRBD1
j_gene: TRBJ2-5
v_gene: TRBV18
CDR3aa: CASSPGHPGGKETQYF
CDR3nt: TGTGCCAGCTCACCAGGTCATCCAGGGGGAAAAGAGACCCAGTACTTC

d_gene: NA
j_gene: TRBJ2-3
v_gene: TRBV29-1
CDR3aa: CSVRSSTDTQYF
CDR3nt: TGCAGCGTTCGGTCTAGCACAGATACGCAGTATTTT

d_gene: NA
j_gene: TRBJ1-5
v_gene: TRBV5-1
CDR3aa: CASSLGQGKNQPQHF
CDR3nt: TGCGCCAGCAGCTTGGGGCAGGGGAAAAATCAGCCCCAGCATTTT

d_gene: NA
j_gene: TRBJ1-3
v_gene: TRBV5-1
CDR3aa: CASSPDGLSGNTIYF
CDR3nt: TGCGCCAGCAGTCCCGACGGTCTCTCTGGAAACACCATATATTTT

d_gene: NA
j_gene: TRBJ1-3
v_gene: TRBV30
CDR3aa: CATPVLLENTIYF
CDR3nt: TGTGCCACCCCCGTCCTGCTGGAAAACACCATATATTTT

d_gene: NA
j_gene: TRBJ1-3
v_gene: TRBV6-5
CDR3aa: CASSYGGAAGNTIYF
CDR3nt: TGTGCCAGCAGTTACGGGGGGGCCGCTGGAAACACCATATATTTT

d_gene: NA
j_gene: TRBJ1-2
v_gene: TRBV20-1
CDR3aa: CSARSQEGDTF
CDR3nt: TGCAGTGCTAGATCCCAGGAGGGGGACACCTTC

d_gene: NA
j_gene: TRBJ2-2
v_gene: TRBV25-1
CDR3aa: CASSDPGRNTGELFF
CDR3nt: TGTGCCAGCAGTGACCCCGGACGCAACACCGGGGAGCTGTTTTTT

d_gene: NA
j_gene: TRBJ2-1
v_gene: TRBV12-5
CDR3aa: CASGFVSFGQFF
CDR3nt: TGTGCTAGTGGTTTCGTTAGTTTCGGGCAGTTCTTC